The 4 T cell receptor beta chains listed next were all sequenced from one sample in a study of shared clonotypes between healthy human individuals. Assay used: immunoSEQ multiplex PCR; TCRdb lists only in-frame clones, some missing. The sample carries over 1.5 million clones, roughly 98% recorded once. The material sequenced was naive CD4+ T cells sorted from blood. As to subset: CD45RA+ positively selected. These receptor sequences come from a man younger than 45 in good health.

The CDR3 DNA follows: TGTGCCAGCAGCTCCCGTCTTAATACGCAGTATTTT. Amino acids: CASSSRLNTQYF. The V and J genes are TRBV7-3 and TRBJ2-3, with D unclear. The CDR3 runs to 12 residues. Germline lookup yields CDR1 SGHTA and CDR2 FQGTGA. Between the trimmed V and J ends, which lost 4 bases and 7 bases, there was a span of 9 bases.

The chain employs TRBV6-1 and TRBJ1-1; D uncertain. V was cut by 4 bases and J by 0 bases, with 12 bases left in between. The CDR3 is 15 amino acids. Germline-derived CDR1 and CDR2 are MNHNS and SASEGT. The CDR3 here is CASSVWGNMNTEAFF. Written as DNA, the CDR3 is TGTGCCAGCAGTGTTTGGGGTAACATGAACACTGAAGCTTTCTTT.

This chain links TRBV9 with TRBJ2-3; D is perhaps TRBD1 (5 bases). The CDR3 spans 16 residues. Germline V CDR1 and CDR2: SGDLS, YYNGEE. V was trimmed by 4 bases and J by 0 bases, leaving 15 bases between them. This CDR3 is CASSLTGFPSTDTQYF. CDR3 DNA sequence: TGTGCCAGCAGCCTCACAGGATTTCCTAGCACAGATACGCAGTATTTT.

The chain combines TRBV5-1 with TRBJ1-2; weak D call: TRBD1 (5 bases). This CDR3 has 11 residues. V was pared by 7 bases and J by 8 bases, with 12 bases between. Germline values: CDR1 SGHRS, CDR2 YFSETQ. In DNA, the CDR3 is TGCGCCAGCGGGGGGAGCCACGGCTACACCTTC. It translates to CASGGSHGYTF.